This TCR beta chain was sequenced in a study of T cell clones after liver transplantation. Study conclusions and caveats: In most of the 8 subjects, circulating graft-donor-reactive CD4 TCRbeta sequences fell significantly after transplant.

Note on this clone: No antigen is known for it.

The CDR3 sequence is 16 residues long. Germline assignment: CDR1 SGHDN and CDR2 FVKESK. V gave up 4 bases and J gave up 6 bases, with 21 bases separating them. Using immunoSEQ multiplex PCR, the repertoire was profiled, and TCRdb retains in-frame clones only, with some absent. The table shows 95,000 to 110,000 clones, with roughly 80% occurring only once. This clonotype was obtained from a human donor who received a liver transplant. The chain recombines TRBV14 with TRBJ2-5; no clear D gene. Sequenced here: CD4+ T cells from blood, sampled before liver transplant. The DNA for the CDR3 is TGTGCCAGCAGCCCCTCCCCCCCGGCGCCGGCAAAGACCCAGTACTTC. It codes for CASSPSPPAPAKTQYF.